The clone carrying this T cell receptor (beta chain) was observed a handful of times. Its antigen remains unknown. Germline V lookup: CDR1 KGHSH, CDR2 LQKENI. Trimming removed 8 bases from V and 2 bases from J, with 12 bases in between. CDR3 length equals 13 residues. This specimen comes from a study of response to subunit inactivated influenza vaccine. Study results and caveats: The authors proposed limited new T cell recruitment per seasonal influenza vaccination.

Via MiXCR, TCRdb re-called the RT-PCR reads, giving one row per CDR3 protein. The sample comprises 500,000 to 600,000 distinct CDR3 sequences, about 10% of which are singletons, and roughly 10% rests with the top ten. This sequence originates from a man aged 50-60 years who received an inactivated influenza vaccine. V and J are TRBV18 and TRBJ2-5; no reliable D call. The sequenced sample was PBMCs from blood, obtained on the day of vaccination. The CDR3 loop reads CASGQQGQETQYF. The CDR3 DNA reads TGTGCCAGCGGCCAACAAGGACAAGAGACCCAGTACTTC.